This passage covers 21 T cell receptor beta chains from one sample sequenced in a study of lymphopenia after photon versus proton radiotherapy. Profiled with immunoSEQ multiplex PCR; TCRdb holds only in-frame clones, not every one. In the table there are about 19,000 clones, around nine tenths of which are singletons. The sequencing used peripheral blood, collected from a patient treated with photon-based radiotherapy. The receptor source for this set is a man aged 55 to 70 with pancreatic cancer.

The rearrangement links TRBV19 to TRBJ1-1, with D possibly matching TRBD1 (6 bases). The V end lost 2 bases, the J end lost 1 base, and 8 bases lay between the germline ends. The germline gives CDR1 LNHDA, CDR2 SQIVND (reference sequence). The length of the CDR3 is 14 residues. This CDR3 reads CASSIQGRNTEAFF. As DNA, the CDR3 is TGTGCCAGTAGTATACAGGGGAGGAACACTGAAGCTTTCTTT.

This rearrangement joins TRBV2 to TRBJ2-7; 10 positions agree with TRBD2. Germline CDR1 and CDR2: SNHLY and FYNNEI. This CDR3 is built from 15 residues. The V and J ends lost 6 bases and 6 bases, in that order; junction bases with no gene match: 11. CDR3: CASRDTSGASSEQYF. The CDR3 region has the DNA TGTGCCAGCAGGGATACTAGCGGGGCATCTTCCGAGCAGTACTTC.

V gene TRBV7-8 combines with J gene TRBJ2-3, with 9 positions matching TRBD2. The trim removed 2 bases at V and 3 bases at J, leaving 6 bases unmatched. CDR3 length equals 16 residues. Germline CDR1 reads SGHVS; CDR2 reads FQNEAQ. The CDR3 loop reads CASSLRLAALTDTQYF. The CDR3 nucleotides are TGTGCCAGCAGCTTAAGACTAGCGGCCCTAACAGATACGCAGTATTTT.

Only a few counts were recorded for this clone. The chain is built from TRBV11-2 and TRBJ1-6; D is ambiguous. Trimming stripped 1 base from V and 8 bases from J, with 6 bases between. The CDR3 covers 13 residues. CDR1 SGHAT and CDR2 FQNNGV come from the germline V gene. The DNA for the CDR3 is TGTGCCAGCAGCTTAGCCAGCTATTCACCCCTCCACTTT. Its protein product is CASSLASYSPLHF.

This clone was seen a single time. The chain combines TRBV14 with TRBJ1-1; D call uncertain. Trimming pared 4 bases from V and 3 bases from J, leaving 12 bases between. The CDR3 is 14 amino acids. Looked up from germline, CDR1 is SGHDN and CDR2 is FVKESK. CDR3 DNA: TGTGCCAGCAGCCCTAGTGGGGTACACACTGAAGCTTTCTTT. Translated: CASSPSGVHTEAFF.

CDR3 nucleotide sequence: TGTGCCAGCAGCTTAGCGGTGGCGCGCGAGCAGTACTTC. Its protein product is CASSLAVAREQYF. This rearrangement joins TRBV7-2 to TRBJ2-5, with D hard to call. Near its end, the DNA agrees better with TRBJ2-7, so the J call may be wrong. Germline V gene lookup returns CDR1 SGHTA and CDR2 FQGNSA. The CDR3 consists of 13 residues.

V and J are TRBV6-5 and TRBJ2-3, with unresolved D. V lost 0 bases and J lost 4, with 8 bases in between. Germline CDR1 and CDR2: MNHEY and SVGAGI. This CDR3 is 14 amino acids long. The CDR3, as DNA: TGTGCCAGCAGTTACTCGAATGTCCCAGATACGCAGTATTTT. Amino acid sequence: CASSYSNVPDTQYF.

The chain recombines TRBV29-1 with TRBJ2-2; weak D call: TRBD2 (5 bases). Germline assignment: CDR1 SQVTM and CDR2 ANQGSEA. There are 13 residues in the CDR3. V was trimmed by 1 base and J by 6 bases, leaving 9 bases between them. The CDR3 protein is CSVEVRGAGELFF. In nucleotides, the CDR3 is TGCAGCGTTGAAGTACGGGGAGCCGGGGAGCTGTTTTTT.

The chain links TRBV5-4 to TRBJ1-2; TRBD1 matches 11 bases. The J segment lost 6 bases and the V segment lost 3 bases, leaving 13 bases of the junction unmatched. The CDR3 runs to 17 residues. The germline CDR1 and CDR2 sequences are SGHNT and YYREEE (reference sequence). As DNA, the CDR3 is TGTGCCAGCAGCTCACCAAATCTCGGGACAGGGGGGGATGGCTACACCTTC. Translated, it gives CASSSPNLGTGGDGYTF.

V gene TRBV19 combines with J gene TRBJ2-3; tentative D call: TRBD1 (5 bases). The germline V and J ends were trimmed by 5 bases and 1 base, with 16 bases remaining between them. CDR3 length: 16 residues. From germline, CDR1 is LNHDA and CDR2 SQIVND (reference sequence). The CDR3 DNA sequence: TGTGCCAGTAGTTTAACAGGAACCCAGCGCACAGATACGCAGTATTTT. Residues: CASSLTGTQRTDTQYF. Supplemented by reference TRBV19 and TRBJ2-3, the full variable domain reads DGGITQSPKYLFRKEGQNVTLSCEQNLNHDAMYWYRQDPGQGLRLIYYSQIVNDFQKGDIAEGYSVSREKKESFPLTVTSAQKNPTAFYLCASSLTGTQRTDTQYFGPGTRLTVL.

The J gene is TRBJ2-1, the V gene TRBV30, with no clear D. The length of the CDR3 is 11 residues. Germline lookup yields CDR1 GTSNPN and CDR2 SVGIG (reference sequence). V gave up 5 bases and J gave up 7 bases, with 9 bases separating them. CDR3 sequence: CAWERRNEQFF. The DNA for the CDR3 is TGTGCCTGGGAACGACGGAATGAGCAGTTCTTC. Together with reference TRBV30 and TRBJ2-1, the CDR3 gives the full variable domain: SQTIHQWPATLVQPVGSPLSLECTVEGTSNPNLYWYRQAAGRGLQLLFYSVGIGQISSEVPQNLSASRPQDRQFILSSKKLLLSDSGFYLCAWERRNEQFFGPGTRLTVL.

This chain connects TRBV19 to TRBJ1-1; D perhaps matches TRBD1 (5 bases). Germline V CDR1 and CDR2: LNHDA, SQIVND (reference sequence). Trimming left V 2 bases short and J 4 bases short, with 26 bases between. This CDR3 spans 19 amino acids. The CDR3 is CASSISPIQGFLMTTEAFF. DNA for the CDR3: TGTGCCAGTAGTATAAGCCCGATCCAGGGATTCCTCATGACCACTGAAGCTTTCTTT.

The CDR3 nucleotides are TGTGCCTTTGCGGGACAGGGGAATGAAAAACTGTTTTTT. Its translation: CAFAGQGNEKLFF. The J gene is TRBJ1-4, the V gene TRBV30; 10 bases match TRBD1. The CDR3 extends over 13 amino acids. Per germline, CDR1 GTSNPN and CDR2 SVGIG (reference sequence). V was clipped by 7 bases and J by 5 bases; unmatched bases: 4. The full variable domain, its missing parts supplied by reference TRBV30 and TRBJ1-4, is SQTIHQWPATLVQPVGSPLSLECTVEGTSNPNLYWYRQAAGRGLQLLFYSVGIGQISSEVPQNLSASRPQDRQFILSSKKLLLSDSGFYLCAFAGQGNEKLFFGSGTQLSVL.

The chain joins TRBV6-6 to TRBJ1-2; no clear D gene. V gave up 4 bases and J gave up 6 bases, with 18 bases separating them. This CDR3 contains 15 residues. CDR1 and CDR2 from the germline V gene are MNHNY and SVGAGI (reference sequence). In DNA, the CDR3 is TGTGCCAGCAGTTTGAGTGGGAGGCAGGAAGATGGCTACACCTTC. It specifies CASSLSGRQEDGYTF.

V usage is TRBV11-3 and J usage is TRBJ2-5; possibly TRBD1 for D (6 bases). This CDR3 has 14 amino acids. CDR1 is SGHNT and CDR2 is YENEEA in the germline V gene. Trimming pared 4 bases from V and 2 bases from J, leaving 11 bases between. The CDR3 DNA is TGTGCCAGCAGCTGGACGAGGGGGCAAGAGACCCAGTACTTC. It encodes CASSWTRGQETQYF. The full variable domain, with the rest looked up from reference TRBV11-3 and TRBJ2-5, is EAGVVQSPRYKIIEKKQPVAFWCNPISGHNTLYWYLQNLGQGPELLIRYENEEAVDDSQLPKDRFSAERLKGVDSTLKIQPAELGDSAVYLCASSWTRGQETQYFGPGTRLLVL.

This clone was seen just once. The gene calls are TRBV7-3 and TRBJ1-5; 8 bases fit TRBD1. V gave up 2 bases and J gave up 1 base; unmatched junction bases: 22. The CDR3 consists of 22 residues. CDR1 and CDR2 (germline): SGHTA, FQGTGA. DNA for the CDR3: TGTGCCAGCAGCTTATGTCCCGTAGACAGGGGTCACACGGTTGGGAGCAATCAGCCCCAGCATTTT. Its translation is CASSLCPVDRGHTVGSNQPQHF. Looking up the rest from reference TRBV7-3 and TRBJ1-5 gives the full variable domain: GAGVSQTPSNKVTEKGKYVELRCDPISGHTALYWYRQSLGQGPEFLIYFQGTGAADDSGLPNDRFFAVRPEGSVSTLKIQRTERGDSAVYLCASSLCPVDRGHTVGSNQPQHFGDGTRLSIL.

The chain is built from TRBV7-2 and TRBJ2-2, with TRBD2 matching 9 bases. Unmatched junction bases numbered 13, after V lost 4 bases and J lost 1 base. The CDR3 length is 19 residues. Germline CDR1 reads SGHTA; CDR2 reads FQGNSA. Here the CDR3 DNA reads TGTGCCAGCAGCTCGCCCCAGTTGCGGGGGGGCAGGAACACCGGGGAGCTGTTTTTT. It is translated as CASSSPQLRGGRNTGELFF.

The rearrangement uses TRBV18 and TRBJ1-1, with D unresolved. The germline V gene encodes CDR1 KGHSH and CDR2 LQKENI. V was shortened by 3 bases and J by 0 bases, with 14 bases between the two germline ends. The CDR3 sequence is 16 residues long. CDR3 amino acids: CASSPYKDVMNTEAFF. The CDR3 DNA reads TGTGCCAGCTCACCCTACAAAGACGTCATGAACACTGAAGCTTTCTTT.

This clone was seen a handful of times. The chain couples TRBV11-2 to TRBJ1-2; D gene unclear. The germline gives CDR1 SGHAT, CDR2 FQNNGV. This CDR3 is built from 13 residues. The germline V and J ends were trimmed by 2 bases and 2 bases, with 6 bases remaining between them. DNA for the CDR3: TGTGCCAGCAGCTTACAGAGAAACTATGGCTACACCTTC. Translation: CASSLQRNYGYTF.

The J gene is TRBJ1-4, the V gene TRBV7-8, with D perhaps matching TRBD1 (6 bases). Trimming took 7 bases from V and 7 from J, leaving 22 bases between them. From germline, CDR1 is SGHVS and CDR2 FQNEAQ. CDR3 length: 16 residues. CDR3 sequence: CASTRLAGHGIEKLFF. In DNA form, the CDR3 reads TGTGCCAGCACCCGTTTAGCGGGACACGGGATTGAAAAACTGTTTTTT.

This chain connects TRBV7-8 to TRBJ2-2; a possible D gene is TRBD2 (5 bases). V was trimmed by 5 bases and J by 6 bases, leaving 22 bases between them. CDR1 SGHVS and CDR2 FQNEAQ come from the germline V gene. The CDR3 is made up of 17 amino acids. CDR3 DNA: TGTGCCAGCAGCCAGCTAGCCGGGGTGATCCGGGCCGGGGAGCTGTTTTTT. It is translated as CASSQLAGVIRAGELFF.